The count of the clone carrying this T cell receptor (beta chain) is one. This record comes from a study of blood T cell repertoires in COVID-19. Study-level information: The samples span acute and convalescent COVID-19 from the United States, Italy and Spain. T cells, B-cell-depleted T cells, or PBMCs supplied cDNA or gDNA.

Per the original data handling: Estimates of nucleated cell counts were drawn from the amplification of reference gene primers. TCRdb keeps only in-frame clones here, not all; method: immunoSEQ multiplex PCR. V and J calls and clone size are copied from that table; D and trimming were computed from the DNA. The sample yields thousands of clones, almost 90% seen once. Germline V lookup: CDR1 MNHNY, CDR2 SVGAGI (reference sequence). This CDR3 has 16 residues. The V and J ends lost 0 bases and 1 base, in that order; junction bases with no gene match: 5. This sequence joins TRBV6-6 and TRBJ1-2; 7 bases fit TRBD1. The sequence was obtained from a man in his 60s with acute or convalescent COVID-19. The sample was peripheral blood. CDR3 bases: TGTGCCAGCAGTTACTCGGACAGGACCCTTAACTATGGCTACACCTTC. Residues: CASSYSDRTLNYGYTF.